Sequencing of this T cell receptor (beta chain) was carried out in a study of T cell repertoires in cytomegalovirus infection. Study context: Well-studied HLA-B-restricted CMV epitopes were used in the study alongside recently identified HLA-C-restricted ones. Public TCR beta signatures marked donors with CMV infection and the matching HLA. Notes on the study in general: Frequencies of public TCR beta families were cumulated, and this identified carriers of CMV plus the relevant HLA. In two of eight donors, the top clonotype was HLA-C-restricted CMV-specific.

CDR1 is DFQATT, CDR2 SNEGSKA, per germline (reference sequence). V was clipped by 7 bases and J by 5 bases; unmatched bases: 8. The CDR3 has 13 amino acids. Each CDR3 protein gets one entry after TCRdb re-called the reads with MiXCR. This repertoire shows some 700,000 distinct CDR3 sequences, roughly a third found once; its top ten account for 18%. A word on this clonotype: Antigen unknown.

The V and J genes are TRBV20-1 and TRBJ2-3; 8 positions match TRBD2. The origin of this receptor is a human donor in good health (CMV status not recorded). Some clones in this sample may be carry-over from other donors' samples. The sample here was cultured PBMCs, taken from culture after CMV antigen stimulation. Written as DNA, the CDR3 is TGCAGTGTTAAAGCGGGAGTAGAAGATACGCAGTATTTT. This codes for CSVKAGVEDTQYF.